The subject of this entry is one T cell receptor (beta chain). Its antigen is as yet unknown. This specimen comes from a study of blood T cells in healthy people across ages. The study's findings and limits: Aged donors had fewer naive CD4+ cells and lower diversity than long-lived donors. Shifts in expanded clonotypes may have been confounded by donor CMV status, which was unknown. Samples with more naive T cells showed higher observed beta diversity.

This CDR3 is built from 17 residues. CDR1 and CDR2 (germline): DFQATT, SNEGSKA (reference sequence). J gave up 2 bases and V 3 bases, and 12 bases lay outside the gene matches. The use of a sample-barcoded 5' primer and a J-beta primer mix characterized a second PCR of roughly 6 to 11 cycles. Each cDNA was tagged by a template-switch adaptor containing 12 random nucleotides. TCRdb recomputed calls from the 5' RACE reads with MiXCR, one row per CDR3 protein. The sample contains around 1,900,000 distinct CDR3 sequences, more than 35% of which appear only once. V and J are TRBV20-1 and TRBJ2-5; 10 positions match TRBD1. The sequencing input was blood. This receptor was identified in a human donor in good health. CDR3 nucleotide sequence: TGCAGTGCTAGCTCCGGGACAGGGGACTACTTTCAAGAGACCCAGTACTTC. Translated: CSASSGTGDYFQETQYF.